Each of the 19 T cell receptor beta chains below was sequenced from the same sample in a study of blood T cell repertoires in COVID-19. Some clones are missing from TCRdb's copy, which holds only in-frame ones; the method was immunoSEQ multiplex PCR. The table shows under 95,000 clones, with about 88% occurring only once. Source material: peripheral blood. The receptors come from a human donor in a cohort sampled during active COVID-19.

The CDR3 loop reads CASSLLATLGDQPQHF. CDR3 nucleotides: TGTGCCAGCAGCCTTCTAGCTACACTTGGGGATCAGCCCCAGCATTTT. V is TRBV21-1 and J is TRBJ1-5. TRBV21-1 is designated a pseudogene. This CDR3 is 16 amino acids long.

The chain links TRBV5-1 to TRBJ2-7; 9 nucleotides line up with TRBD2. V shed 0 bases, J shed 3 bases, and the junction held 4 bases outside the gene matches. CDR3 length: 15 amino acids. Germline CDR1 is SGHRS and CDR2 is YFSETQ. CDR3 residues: CASSLVASGDYEQYF. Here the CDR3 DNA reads TGCGCCAGCAGCTTGGTCGCTAGCGGGGACTACGAGCAGTACTTC.

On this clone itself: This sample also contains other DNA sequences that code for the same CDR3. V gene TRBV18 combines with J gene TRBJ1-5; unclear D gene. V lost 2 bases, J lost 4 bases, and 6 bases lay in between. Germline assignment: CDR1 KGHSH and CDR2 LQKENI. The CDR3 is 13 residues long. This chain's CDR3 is CASSPGGNQPQHF. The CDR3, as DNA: TGTGCCAGCTCACCAGGAGGGAATCAGCCCCAGCATTTT.

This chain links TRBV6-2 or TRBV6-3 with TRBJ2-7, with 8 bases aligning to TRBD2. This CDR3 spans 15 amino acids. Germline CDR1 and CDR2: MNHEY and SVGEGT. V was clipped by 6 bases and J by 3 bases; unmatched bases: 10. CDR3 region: CASRPPGLEVYEQYF. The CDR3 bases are TGTGCCAGCAGGCCTCCGGGACTAGAAGTCTACGAGCAGTACTTC.

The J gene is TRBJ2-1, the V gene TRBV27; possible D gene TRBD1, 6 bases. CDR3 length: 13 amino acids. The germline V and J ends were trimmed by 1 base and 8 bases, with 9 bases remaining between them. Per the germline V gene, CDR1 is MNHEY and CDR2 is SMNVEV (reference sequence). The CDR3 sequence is CASSLFNRDEQFF. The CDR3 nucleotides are TGTGCCAGCAGTTTATTCAACAGGGATGAGCAGTTCTTC.

CDR3 bases: TGTGCCAGCAGGTTAGGGGGACAGGGAACCTACGAGCAGTACTTC. It translates to CASRLGGQGTYEQYF. The chain employs TRBV6-5 and TRBJ2-7, with 9 bases identical to TRBD1. Trimming took 6 bases from V and 2 from J; bases not matched to a gene: 8. The length of the CDR3 is 15 residues. Germline-derived CDR1 and CDR2 are MNHEY and SVGAGI.

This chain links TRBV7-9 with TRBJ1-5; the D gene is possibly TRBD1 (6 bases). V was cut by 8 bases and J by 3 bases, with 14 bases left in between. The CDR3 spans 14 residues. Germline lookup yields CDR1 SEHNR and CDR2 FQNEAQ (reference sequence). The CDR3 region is CASGRGEPNQPQHF. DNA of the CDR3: TGTGCCAGCGGGAGGGGGGAACCCAATCAGCCCCAGCATTTT.

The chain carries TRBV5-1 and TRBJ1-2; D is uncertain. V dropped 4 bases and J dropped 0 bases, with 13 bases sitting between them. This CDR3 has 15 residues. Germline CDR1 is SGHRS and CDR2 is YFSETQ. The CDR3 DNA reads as TGCGCCAGCAGCCCTCGAGGAGAAACTAACTATGGCTACACCTTC. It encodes CASSPRGETNYGYTF.

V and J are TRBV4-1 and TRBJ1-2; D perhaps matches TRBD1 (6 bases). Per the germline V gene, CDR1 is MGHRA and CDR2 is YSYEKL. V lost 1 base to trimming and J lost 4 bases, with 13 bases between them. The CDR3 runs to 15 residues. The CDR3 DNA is TGCGCCAGCAGCCAAGGCCCAGGGGAACCCTATGGCTACACCTTC. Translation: CASSQGPGEPYGYTF.

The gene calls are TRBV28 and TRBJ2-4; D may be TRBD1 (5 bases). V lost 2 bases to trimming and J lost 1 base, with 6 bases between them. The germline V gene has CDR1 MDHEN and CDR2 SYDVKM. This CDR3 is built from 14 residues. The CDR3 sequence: CASSLTGAKNIQYF. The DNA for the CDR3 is TGTGCCAGCAGTTTAACAGGCGCCAAAAACATTCAGTACTTC. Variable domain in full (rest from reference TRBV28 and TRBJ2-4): DVKVTQSSRYLVKRTGEKVFLECVQDMDHENMFWYRQDPGLGLRLIYFSYDVKMKEKGDIPEGYSVSREKKERFSLILESASTNQTSMYLCASSLTGAKNIQYFGAGTRLSVL.

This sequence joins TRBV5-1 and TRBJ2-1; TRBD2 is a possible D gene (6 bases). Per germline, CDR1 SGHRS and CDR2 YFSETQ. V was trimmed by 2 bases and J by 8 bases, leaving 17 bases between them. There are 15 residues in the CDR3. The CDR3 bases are TGCGCCAGCAGCTTCCGGGGCTTTTCGGGGGATGAGCAGTTCTTC. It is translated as CASSFRGFSGDEQFF.

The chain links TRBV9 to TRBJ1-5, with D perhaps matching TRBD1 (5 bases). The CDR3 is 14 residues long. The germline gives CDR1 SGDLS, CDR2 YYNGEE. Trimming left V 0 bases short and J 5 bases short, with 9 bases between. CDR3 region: CASSVGGGDQPQHF. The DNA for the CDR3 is TGTGCCAGCAGCGTAGGGGGAGGGGATCAGCCCCAGCATTTT.

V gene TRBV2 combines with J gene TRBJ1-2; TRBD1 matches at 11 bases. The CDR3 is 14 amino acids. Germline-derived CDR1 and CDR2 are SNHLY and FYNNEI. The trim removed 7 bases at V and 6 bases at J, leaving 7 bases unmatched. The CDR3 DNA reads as TGTGCCAGCAACCAAGGACAGGGGGCGGATGGCTACACCTTC. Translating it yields CASNQGQGADGYTF.

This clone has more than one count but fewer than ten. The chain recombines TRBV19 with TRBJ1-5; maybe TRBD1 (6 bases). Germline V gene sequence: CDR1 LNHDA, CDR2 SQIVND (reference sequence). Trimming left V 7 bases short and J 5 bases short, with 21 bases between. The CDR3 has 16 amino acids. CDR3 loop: CASTTQGNREYQPQHF. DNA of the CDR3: TGTGCCAGTACCACCCAAGGGAACAGGGAATATCAGCCCCAGCATTTT.

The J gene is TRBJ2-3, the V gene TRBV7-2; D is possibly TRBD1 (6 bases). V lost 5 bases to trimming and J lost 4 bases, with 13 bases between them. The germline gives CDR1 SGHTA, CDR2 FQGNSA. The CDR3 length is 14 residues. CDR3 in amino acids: CASSEQTGSDTQYF. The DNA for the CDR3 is TGTGCCAGCAGCGAGCAGACAGGATCAGATACGCAGTATTTT.

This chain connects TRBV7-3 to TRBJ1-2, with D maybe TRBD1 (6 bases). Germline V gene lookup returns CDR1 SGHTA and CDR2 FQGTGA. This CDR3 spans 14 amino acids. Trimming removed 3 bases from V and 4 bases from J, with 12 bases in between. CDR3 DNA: TGTGCCAGCAGCTTGAACAGGGCGGGCTATGGCTACACCTTC. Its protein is CASSLNRAGYGYTF.

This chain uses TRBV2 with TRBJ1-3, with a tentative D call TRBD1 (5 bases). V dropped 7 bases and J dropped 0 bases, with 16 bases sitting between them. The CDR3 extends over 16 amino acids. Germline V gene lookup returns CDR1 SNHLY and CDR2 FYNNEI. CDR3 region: CASTLKGLASGNTIYF. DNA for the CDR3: TGTGCCAGCACCCTAAAGGGACTGGCCTCTGGAAACACCATATATTTT.

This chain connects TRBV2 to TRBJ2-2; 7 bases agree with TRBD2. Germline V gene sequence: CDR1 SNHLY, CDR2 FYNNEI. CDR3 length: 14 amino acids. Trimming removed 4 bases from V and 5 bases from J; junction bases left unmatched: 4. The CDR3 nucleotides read TGTGCCAGCAGTGCGTCGGGAGGAACCGGGGAGCTGTTTTTT. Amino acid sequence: CASSASGGTGELFF. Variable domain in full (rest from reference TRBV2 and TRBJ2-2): EPEVTQTPSHQVTQMGQEVILRCVPISNHLYFYWYRQILGQKVEFLVSFYNNEISEKSEIFDDQFSVERPDGSNFTLKIRSTKLEDSAMYFCASSASGGTGELFFGEGSRLTVL.

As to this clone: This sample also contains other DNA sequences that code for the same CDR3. The CDR3 nucleotides are TGTGCCAGCAGCCCGGACAGGGGGGGGTACGAGCAGTACTTC. Amino acids: CASSPDRGGYEQYF. The chain has TRBV7-2 and TRBJ2-7, with 10 bases fitting TRBD1. This CDR3 has 14 amino acids. The germline CDR1 and CDR2 sequences are SGHTA and FQGNSA. J gave up 4 bases and V 5 bases, and 5 bases lay outside the gene matches.